Each of the 20 T cell receptor beta chains below was sequenced from the same sample in a study of T cell repertoires in cytomegalovirus infection. Via MiXCR, TCRdb re-called the reads, giving one row per CDR3 protein. The sample records some 200,000 distinct CDR3 sequences, around 40% being singletons. Their antigens remain unidentified. The sample was CD8+ T cells from cultured PBMCs, taken from culture after CMV antigen stimulation. These receptors came from a human donor in good health (CMV status not recorded). Some clones in this sample may be carry-over from other donors' samples.

This clonotype was seen at least ten times. This chain's CDR3 is CASSLGRMAYNEQFF. CDR3 DNA sequence: TGTGCCAGCAGCTTAGGCCGGATGGCCTACAATGAGCAGTTCTTC. The chain combines TRBV7-9 with TRBJ2-1, with unresolved D. This CDR3 contains 15 residues. Germline-derived CDR1 and CDR2 are SEHNR and FQNEAQ (reference sequence). The V end lost 1 base, the J end lost 2 bases, and 9 bases lay between the germline ends.

V is TRBV6-2 or TRBV6-3 and J is TRBJ1-1, with D possibly matching TRBD1 (5 bases). From germline, CDR1 is MNHEY and CDR2 SVGEGT. With 2 bases removed from V and 0 bases from J, the gap between germline ends came to 16 bases. This CDR3 comprises 17 residues. CDR3 sequence: CASSYPLTDIMNTEAFF. The CDR3 nucleotides are TGTGCCAGCAGTTACCCCCTGACAGATATCATGAACACTGAAGCTTTCTTT.

The V gene is TRBV19, the J gene TRBJ2-7; D gene ambiguous. The V gene lost 7 bases and the J gene lost 5 bases, with 18 bases spanning the gap. This CDR3 has 14 residues. CDR1 LNHDA and CDR2 SQIVND come from the germline V gene (reference sequence). The CDR3 DNA follows: TGTGCCAGTACCAACAGTGCTGAAGGTGACGAGCAGTACTTC. It specifies CASTNSAEGDEQYF. Using reference TRBV19 and TRBJ2-7 for the parts outside the CDR3, the full variable domain is DGGITQSPKYLFRKEGQNVTLSCEQNLNHDAMYWYRQDPGQGLRLIYYSQIVNDFQKGDIAEGYSVSREKKESFPLTVTSAQKNPTAFYLCASTNSAEGDEQYFGPGTRLTVT.

The V gene is TRBV7-4, the J gene TRBJ1-1; 11 bases align to TRBD1. The CDR3 runs 15 residues. Germline values: CDR1 SGHVT, CDR2 SQSDAQ. The ends lost 3 bases at V and 4 bases at J; junction bases unmatched: 4. This chain's CDR3 is CASSFLGTGGTEAFF. The CDR3 DNA is TGTGCCAGCAGCTTTTTAGGGACAGGGGGCACTGAAGCTTTCTTT.

J is TRBJ2-1 and V is TRBV7-3; 8 bases fit TRBD2. CDR1 is SGHTA and CDR2 is FQGTGA in the germline V gene. The CDR3 is made up of 15 amino acids. V was pared by 5 bases and J by 4 bases, with 7 bases of the junction left unmatched. CDR3 in DNA: TGTGCCAGCAGCCGTATGGCGGGGGGTTACAATGAGCAGTTCTTC. It is translated as CASSRMAGGYNEQFF.

The genes are TRBV27 and TRBJ1-1; TRBD1 might be the D (5 bases). The CDR3 consists of 14 residues. V was trimmed by 2 bases and J by 7 bases, leaving 14 bases between them. From germline, CDR1 is MNHEY and CDR2 SMNVEV (reference sequence). CDR3 in amino acids: CASSLGAGRSEAFF. The CDR3 DNA follows: TGTGCCAGCAGTTTAGGGGCAGGTAGGAGTGAAGCTTTCTTT.

The chain carries TRBV11-2 and TRBJ2-1; 8 bases align to TRBD2. This CDR3 region has 17 residues. CDR1 and CDR2 (germline): SGHAT, FQNNGV. Trimming took 5 bases from V and 7 from J; bases not matched to a gene: 16. The DNA of the CDR3 is TGTGCCAGCAGCGCGCTAGGTGGCGGGGGGATTAGGAATGAGCAGTTCTTC. Its translation is CASSALGGGGIRNEQFF.

The V call is TRBV27, the J call TRBJ2-7; TRBD2 aligns across 12 bases. Germline V gene sequence: CDR1 MNHEY, CDR2 SMNVEV (reference sequence). The CDR3 has 15 residues. V gave up 6 bases and J gave up 7 bases; unmatched junction bases: 10. Here the CDR3 reads CASRSLAGGRGEQYF. In DNA form, the CDR3 reads TGTGCCAGCAGGTCCCTAGCGGGAGGGCGTGGAGAGCAGTACTTC.

The chain employs TRBV6-4 and TRBJ2-3; 11 nucleotides align to TRBD1. V gave up 5 bases and J gave up 4 bases; unmatched junction bases: 8. From germline, CDR1 is MRHNA and CDR2 SNTAGT. CDR3 size: 16 residues. The CDR3 sequence is CASSPQGGQGADTQYF. CDR3 nucleotide sequence: TGTGCCAGCAGTCCACAAGGGGGACAGGGGGCAGATACGCAGTATTTT.

The rearrangement uses TRBV7-2 and TRBJ2-3, with D tentatively TRBD1 (5 bases). This CDR3 has 13 amino acids. V lost 3 bases to trimming and J lost 10 bases, with 14 bases between them. CDR1 SGHTA and CDR2 FQGNSA come from the germline V gene. DNA of the CDR3: TGTGCCAGCAGCTTGGGGCGTAGCACCGCGCAGTATTTT. Translation: CASSLGRSTAQYF.

The genes are TRBV27 and TRBJ1-6, with TRBD1 identical over 8 bases. The junction had 9 bases not matched to a gene; V was cut back by 4 bases and J by 13 bases. This CDR3 comprises 14 residues. Germline V gives CDR1 MNHEY, CDR2 SMNVEV (reference sequence). The CDR3 DNA is TGTGCCAGCAGTTCCCGGGACAGGTTTATCCCCCTCCACTTT. Its protein product is CASSSRDRFIPLHF.

There are a few counts of this clonotype. V and J are TRBV6-1 and TRBJ2-1; 11 bases match TRBD2. Looked up from germline, CDR1 is MNHNS and CDR2 is SASEGT. The CDR3 runs to 15 residues. J was trimmed by 7 bases and V by 6 bases; bases with no gene match: 8. Written as DNA, the CDR3 is TGTGCCAGCAGAGACACTAGCGGGAGATCGAATGAGCAGTTCTTC. Amino acid sequence: CASRDTSGRSNEQFF.

This clonotype was counted between two and nine times. The rearrangement links TRBV6-6 to TRBJ1-5; weak D call: TRBD1 (5 bases). Trimming cost V 0 bases and J 0 bases, with 18 bases left between them. The CDR3 has 19 amino acids. Germline V gene sequence: CDR1 MNHNY, CDR2 SVGAGI (reference sequence). The CDR3 DNA reads as TGTGCCAGCAGTTACTCCGGACTAGTGGGGGAGGTTAGCAATCAGCCCCAGCATTTT. The encoded protein is CASSYSGLVGEVSNQPQHF.

This chain links TRBV12-5 with TRBJ2-1, with D perhaps matching TRBD1 (6 bases). The ends were cut back, 4 bases at V and 3 bases at J, with 13 bases in the middle. The CDR3 has 15 amino acids. Germline V gene data show CDR1 as LGHNT and CDR2 as FRNRAP. CDR3 protein: CASGSQGLGYNEQFF. The CDR3 nucleotides read TGTGCTAGTGGTTCCCAGGGGCTAGGCTACAATGAGCAGTTCTTC.

This clonotype was counted a few times. The chain recombines TRBV6-1 with TRBJ2-3, with D uncertain. The CDR3 loop spans 12 amino acids. Germline CDR1 and CDR2: MNHNS and SASEGT. Trimming removed 7 bases from V and 1 base from J, with 6 bases in between. The chain's CDR3 is CASMSGTDTQYF. The CDR3 region has the DNA TGTGCCAGCATGAGCGGCACAGATACGCAGTATTTT.

This chain links TRBV5-5 with TRBJ2-2, with a possible D match to TRBD1 (5 bases). This CDR3 has 15 amino acids. Trimming took 1 base from V and 3 from J, leaving 10 bases between them. Germline CDR1 reads SGHKS; CDR2 reads YYEKEE (reference sequence). The CDR3 coding sequence is TGTGCCAGCAGCTTGTACAGGTCGGACACCGGGGAGCTGTTTTTT. It encodes CASSLYRSDTGELFF.

Ten or more counts support this clonotype. V is TRBV4-1 and J is TRBJ1-4; a possible D gene is TRBD1 (5 bases). This CDR3 contains 15 residues. Germline assignment: CDR1 MGHRA and CDR2 YSYEKL. Trimming took off 2 bases at V and 4 bases at J, with 11 bases between the two ends. The CDR3 loop is CASSQNDRSNEKLFF. The DNA for the CDR3 is TGCGCCAGCAGCCAAAACGACAGAAGTAATGAAAAACTGTTTTTT.

There are a few counts of this clonotype. This chain joins TRBV6-1 and TRBJ2-6; 7 nucleotides align to TRBD1. J lost 1 base, V lost 7 bases, and 10 bases had no gene match. Germline CDR1 MNHNS, CDR2 SASEGT. The CDR3 runs 17 residues. CDR3 coding DNA: TGTGCCAGCAAGAGGGGGCTCACGAAGTCTGGGGCCAACGTCCTGACTTTC. Its translation: CASKRGLTKSGANVLTF.

This clonotype came up once. The V and J genes are TRBV4-1 and TRBJ2-5, with D possibly being TRBD1 or TRBD2 (6 bases each). The V and J ends lost 2 bases and 1 base respectively, with 14 bases between them. The CDR3 is 16 amino acids. In germline, CDR1 is MGHRA, CDR2 YSYEKL. Written as DNA, the CDR3 is TGCGCCAGCAGCCAAAAAAGGGGGGCCCCCCAAGAGACCCAGTACTTC. Amino acid sequence: CASSQKRGAPQETQYF.

As DNA, the CDR3 is TGTGCCAGCAGCGGAGGGGGACTCTTAGAAGCTTTCTTT. This codes for CASSGGGLLEAFF. V and J are TRBV28 and TRBJ1-1; maybe TRBD1 (6 bases). CDR1 MDHEN and CDR2 SYDVKM come from the germline V gene. CDR3 length: 13 residues. V gave up 6 bases and J gave up 8 bases, with 16 bases separating them.